This T cell receptor (beta chain) comes out of a study of response to subunit inactivated influenza vaccine. Whole-study findings and limits: Each seasonal influenza vaccination, the authors suggested, recruits few new T cells.

TCRdb re-derived calls from the RT-PCR reads in MiXCR, one entry per CDR3 protein. The sample records about 180,000 distinct CDR3 sequences, nearly 9.5% being singletons. This clonotype was picked up many times. Its antigen is not known. The sequence came from a man aged 50 to 60 who received an inactivated influenza vaccine. The starting material was non-naive T cells sorted from PBMCs, obtained on the day of vaccination.

The CDR3 loop is CSVEQGGDEQYF. CDR3 sequence (DNA): TGCAGCGTTGAACAGGGCGGAGACGAGCAGTACTTC. The rearrangement links TRBV29-1 to TRBJ2-7; possible D gene TRBD1, 5 bases. CDR1 is SQVTM, CDR2 ANQGSEA, per germline. V lost 2 bases and J lost 5, with 10 bases in between. The CDR3 contains 12 residues.